Described below is a single T cell receptor beta chain sequence and its context. This sample was included in a study of early T cells in non-severe SARS-CoV-2 infection. The library protocol tagged individual cDNA molecules with unique molecular identifiers. TCRdb fed the 5' RACE reads into MiXCR, producing one record per CDR3 protein. The sample holds some 83,000 distinct CDR3 sequences; 8% to 13% are singletons and the top ten take around 7.5%. Sample: whole blood, taken at baseline. This TCR was sampled from an adult who was a healthcare worker with PCR-confirmed SARS-CoV-2 infection or an uninfected control (not recorded which).

CDR3 sequence (DNA): TGTGCCAGCAGCGTGTCAGCGGATAGCTCCTACAATGAGCAGTTCTTC. Residues: CASSVSADSSYNEQFF. This sequence joins TRBV9 and TRBJ2-1, with D possibly being TRBD2 (5 bases). Trimming took 2 bases from V and 0 from J, leaving 12 bases between them. CDR1 and CDR2 (germline): SGDLS, YYNGEE. The CDR3 runs 16 residues. The full variable domain, rest sourced from reference TRBV9 and TRBJ2-1, is DSGVTQTPKHLITATGQRVTLRCSPRSGDLSVYWYQQSLDQGLQFLIQYYNGEERAKGNILERFSAQQFPDLHSELNLSSLELGDSALYFCASSVSADSSYNEQFFGPGTRLTVL.